The subject of this entry is one T cell receptor beta chain. Its cognate antigen is unknown. These donors, healthy bone marrow donors, were studied. While unrecorded immune exposures were likely, the donors were nominally healthy when sampled. This record belongs to a study of cytomegalovirus exposure and HLA in healthy donors. The PCR contained 60 Vbeta and 13 Jbeta primers. Using immunoSEQ multiplex PCR, the repertoire was profiled, and TCRdb retains in-frame clones only, with some absent. There are roughly 190,000 clones in the sample, with about 6.8% held by the top ten. V was cut by 2 bases and J by 1 base, with 8 bases left in between. This CDR3 spans 14 amino acids. Looked up from germline, CDR1 is MNHEY and CDR2 is SVGAGI. General observations from the study: Cytomegalovirus-associated status was assigned to approximately 160 TCR beta chains.

The gene calls are TRBV6-5 and TRBJ1-1, with D unresolved. This clonotype was sampled from a young man in good health and CMV-seronegative. Sequencing used PBMCs. The CDR3 here is CASSYPGRNTEAFF. CDR3 DNA: TGTGCCAGCAGTTACCCAGGTCGGAACACTGAAGCTTTCTTT.